The source of this T cell receptor beta chain is a study of cytomegalovirus exposure and HLA in healthy donors. Notes on the study in general: A later analysis associated roughly 15,000 TCR beta sequences with HLA alleles at a 0.05 false discovery rate.

CDR3 size: 15 residues. V lost 4 bases and J 3 bases, leaving 13 bases between the germline ends. About this clone itself: Its specificity is not known.

In the PCR, 60 Vbeta and 13 Jbeta primers were used. Repertoires were generated with immunoSEQ multiplex PCR, while TCRdb's copy carries only in-frame clones and drops some. The sample has approximately 220,000 clones, less than 85% seen once. The TCR sequence derives from a young man in good health and CMV-seronegative. Sample: PBMCs. J is TRBJ1-4 and V is TRBV5-3; possible D gene TRBD1, 5 bases. TRBV5-3 is placed among ORFs of uncertain function. The CDR3 region has the DNA TGTGCCAGAAGCGAGCAAATAGGGGCTAATGAAAAACTGTTTTTT. Its protein product is CARSEQIGANEKLFF.